The rows below give T cell receptor beta chains drawn from one sample of a study of blood T cell repertoires in COVID-19. Sequenced by immunoSEQ multiplex PCR; TCRdb stores in-frame clones only, minus some. The table shows around 150,000 clones, with roughly 87% occurring only once. What was sequenced was PBMCs or T cells enriched from blood (not recorded which). The receptors originated from a man aged 50-60 years who had recovered from COVID-19. The CDR3 runs from the conserved cysteine through the conserved F or W. Each record gives: V gene, D gene, J gene, clone size, CDR3 protein, CDR3 DNA. A D gene is named only where the DNA matches it firmly. Size is omitted from some rows. Given values are once, few, many or a class for expanded clones.

>TRBV10-3|.|TRBJ2-7|.
CAISEGGAGDEQYF
TGTGCCATCAGTGAGGGGGGGGCTGGGGACGAGCAGTACTTC
>TRBV2|.|TRBJ1-2|few
CASMAGTGYTF
TGTGCCAGCATGGCGGGTACGGGCTACACCTTC
>TRBV19|.|TRBJ1-1|.
CASSILLENTEAFF
TGTGCCAGTAGTATTTTGCTAGAGAACACTGAAGCTTTCTTT
>TRBV5-1|TRBD1|TRBJ1-2|.
CASSFRQGDGYTF
TGCGCCAGCAGCTTTAGACAGGGGGATGGCTACACCTTC
>TRBV7-9|TRBD1|TRBJ2-3|few
CASSSRQGVPTDTQYF
TGTGCCAGCAGCTCTCGACAGGGTGTCCCCACAGATACGCAGTATTTT
>TRBV19|.|TRBJ2-2|.
CASSIAVNTGELFF
TGTGCCAGTAGTATCGCGGTGAACACCGGGGAGCTGTTTTTT
>TRBV5-4|.|TRBJ2-3|.
CASSSVLAGSDTDTQYF
TGTGCCAGCAGCTCCGTTCTGGCGGGGAGTGACACAGATACGCAGTATTTT
>TRBV28|.|TRBJ2-7|once
CASTSPAEVRPYEQYF
TGTGCCAGCACCTCCCCGGCGGAGGTAAGGCCATACGAGCAGTACTTC
>TRBV27|TRBD1|TRBJ2-7|few
CASSIKGQGYEQYF
TGTGCCAGCAGTATAAAGGGACAGGGTTACGAGCAGTACTTC
>TRBV6-5|TRBD2|TRBJ2-1|.
CATRSLAGVPEQFF
TGTGCCACTAGGAGTCTAGCGGGGGTCCCGGAGCAGTTCTTC
>TRBV7-2|.|TRBJ2-5|few
CASSLENRVQETQYF
TGTGCCAGCAGCTTAGAGAACAGGGTACAAGAGACCCAGTACTTC
>TRBV19|.|TRBJ2-7|once
CASSHGFYEQYF
TGTGCCAGTAGCCACGGTTTCTACGAGCAGTACTTC
>TRBV10-1|.|TRBJ1-2|.
CASRTKPNYGYTF
TGCGCCAGCCGGACAAAACCTAACTATGGCTACACCTTC
>TRBV5-8|.|TRBJ2-2|.
CASSFSSLTNTGELFF
TGTGCCAGCAGCTTTTCTAGCCTTACGAACACCGGGGAGCTGTTTTTT
>TRBV11-3|TRBD2|TRBJ2-1|few
CASSPGGLAGRNEQFF
TGTGCCAGCAGCCCCGGGGGACTAGCGGGAAGGAATGAGCAGTTCTTC
>TRBV5-5|.|TRBJ2-3|.
CASSLPGLVDTQYF
TGTGCCAGCAGCCTCCCGGGACTGGTGGATACGCAGTATTTT
>TRBV6-5|TRBD2|TRBJ2-7|few
CASSQSGIGYEQYF
TGTGCCAGCAGCCAAAGCGGGATTGGGTACGAGCAGTACTTC
>TRBV24-1|.|TRBJ2-2|.
CATSDLAGERNTGELFF
TGTGCCACCAGTGATTTAGCAGGGGAGAGGAACACCGGGGAGCTGTTTTTT
>TRBV5-8|.|TRBJ2-7|.
CASSPPGLGEQYF
TGTGCCAGCAGTCCTCCCGGACTGGGGGAGCAGTACTTC
>TRBV6-5|TRBD1|TRBJ2-7|once
CASSSPGQGGYEQYF
TGTGCCAGCAGTTCGCCGGGACAGGGGGGCTACGAGCAGTACTTC
>TRBV11-3|TRBD1|TRBJ2-1|.
CASSLVGGIDEQFF
TGTGCCAGCAGCTTAGTAGGGGGCATCGATGAGCAGTTCTTC
>TRBV7-3|.|TRBJ2-3|.
CASSLIGVWGSGSTDTQYF
TGTGCCAGCAGCTTAATTGGGGTCTGGGGTAGCGGTAGCACAGATACGCAGTATTTT
>TRBV6-5|TRBD2|TRBJ2-2|.
CASSYSGSISGELFF
TGTGCCAGCAGTTACAGCGGGAGTATCTCCGGGGAGCTGTTTTTT
>TRBV6-5|TRBD1|TRBJ2-1|.
CASSYGTGHSYNEQFF
TGTGCCAGCAGTTACGGGACAGGACACTCCTACAATGAGCAGTTCTTC
>TRBV5-5|.|TRBJ1-3|.
CASSWPAELSGNTIYF
TGTGCCAGCAGCTGGCCGGCGGAACTCTCTGGAAACACCATATATTTT
>TRBV28|TRBD1|TRBJ2-7|few
CASSRGQVHSYEQYF
TGTGCCAGCAGCCGAGGACAGGTTCACTCCTACGAGCAGTACTTC
>TRBV5-6|TRBD2|TRBJ2-3|.
CASSFRASGSPDTQYF
TGTGCCAGCAGCTTTAGGGCTAGCGGGAGCCCAGATACGCAGTATTTT
>TRBV7-9|.|TRBJ2-7|.
CASGPRTALRFSYEQYF
TGTGCCAGCGGACCACGGACAGCACTACGCTTCTCCTACGAGCAGTACTTC
>TRBV7-6|TRBD1|TRBJ1-2|.
CASSLATGVDGYTF
TGTGCCAGCAGCTTAGCGACAGGGGTCGATGGCTACACCTTC
>TRBV5-1|TRBD2|TRBJ2-1|.
CASSLGLAGGPGNEQFF
TGCGCCAGCAGCCTGGGACTAGCGGGAGGGCCAGGGAATGAGCAGTTCTTC
>TRBV6-5|.|TRBJ2-1|.
CASSYSTGEVSNEQFF
TGTGCCAGCAGTTACTCGACGGGGGAGGTATCTAATGAGCAGTTCTTC
>TRBV12-3/TRBV12-4|.|TRBJ1-2|.
CASSSNYGYTF
TGTGCCAGCAGTTCGAACTATGGCTACACCTTC
>TRBV6-4|TRBD1|TRBJ1-4|.
CASSEFPGQGTEKLFF
TGTGCCAGCAGTGAATTCCCGGGACAGGGTACTGAAAAACTGTTTTTT
>TRBV5-6|.|TRBJ2-7|.
CASSLLKVGLQDEQYF
TGTGCCAGCAGCTTGCTAAAGGTGGGACTCCAGGACGAGCAGTACTTC
>TRBV5-8|TRBD1|TRBJ1-1|once
CASSPWTGGMNTEAFF
TGTGCCAGCAGCCCTTGGACAGGGGGCATGAACACTGAAGCTTTCTTT
>TRBV21-1|.|TRBJ2-7|few
CASISGSPYEQYF
TGTGCCAGCATTAGTGGTTCCCCCTACGAGCAGTACTTC
>TRBV19|.|TRBJ2-2|.
CASSIGHPNTGELFF
TGTGCCAGTAGTATCGGTCACCCGAACACCGGGGAGCTGTTTTTT
>TRBV9|.|TRBJ1-1|once
CASSPTGGMNTEAFF
TGTGCCAGCAGCCCAACCGGGGGGATGAACACTGAAGCTTTCTTT
>TRBV11-3|TRBD1|TRBJ1-5|once
CASSLRDRDSNQPQHF
TGTGCCAGCAGCCTAAGGGACAGGGACAGCAATCAGCCCCAGCATTTT
>TRBV5-1|TRBD2|TRBJ2-7|.
CASSLPTSGKNEQYF
TGCGCCAGCAGCCTCCCGACTAGCGGGAAAAACGAGCAGTACTTC